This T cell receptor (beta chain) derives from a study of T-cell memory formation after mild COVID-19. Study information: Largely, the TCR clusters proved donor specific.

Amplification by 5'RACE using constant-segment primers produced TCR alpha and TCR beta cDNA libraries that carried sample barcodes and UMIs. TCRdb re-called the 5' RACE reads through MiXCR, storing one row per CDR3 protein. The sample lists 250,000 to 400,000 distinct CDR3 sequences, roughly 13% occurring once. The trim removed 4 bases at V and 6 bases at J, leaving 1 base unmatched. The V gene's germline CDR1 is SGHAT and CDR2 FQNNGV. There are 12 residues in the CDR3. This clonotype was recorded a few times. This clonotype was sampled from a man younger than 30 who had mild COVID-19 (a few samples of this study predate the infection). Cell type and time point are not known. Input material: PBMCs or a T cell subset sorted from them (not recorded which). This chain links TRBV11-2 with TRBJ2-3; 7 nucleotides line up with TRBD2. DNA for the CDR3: TGTGCCAGCAGCTGGGAGGGGGATACGCAGTATTTT. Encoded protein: CASSWEGDTQYF.